This T cell receptor (beta chain) was identified in a study of blood T cell repertoires in COVID-19. This clone was seen just once. This CDR3 is 13 amino acids long. Between the trimmed V and J ends, which lost 3 bases and 4 bases, there was a span of 10 bases. CDR1 is LGHDT, CDR2 YNNKEL, per germline (reference sequence). Per the authors' pipeline: It was from reference gene primer amplification that nucleated cell counts were estimated. This table comes from immunoSEQ multiplex PCR, and its TCRdb copy is limited to in-frame clones, with some not included. Clone size and V and J calls were adopted from that table, with D and trimming inferred from the DNA. Of about 100,000 clones listed, approximately 86% are singletons.

The chain couples TRBV3-1 (or the pseudogene TRBV3-2) to TRBJ2-7, with D possibly TRBD1 on 6 matching bases. The clonotype originates from a woman between 45 and 60 years old with COVID-19, enrolled during active disease. Source material: peripheral blood. The CDR3 here is CASSHPQGYEQYF. DNA for the CDR3: TGTGCCAGCAGCCACCCACAGGGTTACGAGCAGTACTTC.